The rows below give T cell receptor beta chains drawn from one sample of a study of OX40 agonist ivuxolimab in advanced cancers. Repertoires were generated with immunoSEQ multiplex PCR, while TCRdb's copy carries only in-frame clones and drops some. Of 74,000 or so clones in the sample, more than 75% were seen once. Sample: CD4+ or CD8+ T cells sorted from blood, taken in a trial of the OX40 agonist ivuxolimab. These TCRs come from an adult with an advanced solid tumor such as melanoma, head and neck, liver or kidney cancer. Each CDR3 is given with its conserved first and last residue. The D gene is left open where the match is weak. Size is stated for part of the rows, as once, few or many counts, or as a class when the clone is expanded.

D gene	V gene	J gene	clone size	CDR3 protein	CDR3 DNA
.	TRBV21-1	TRBJ1-2	.	CARRAGEYGYTF	TGTGCCAGGAGAGCGGGGGAGTATGGCTACACCTTC
.	TRBV7-2	TRBJ1-2	.	CASSFSSRSEGGYTF	TGTGCCAGCAGCTTCAGCTCCAGGTCTGAGGGTGGCTACACCTTC
.	TRBV5-6	TRBJ2-7	.	CASAALFGDEQYF	TGTGCCAGCGCCGCTTTATTTGGAGACGAGCAGTACTTC
.	TRBV5-1	TRBJ2-3	.	CASRGRITDTQYF	TGCGCCAGCAGGGGGAGGATCACAGATACGCAGTATTTT
.	TRBV9	TRBJ1-1	.	CASSVDVRRNTEAFF	TGTGCCAGCAGCGTAGATGTTCGACGGAACACTGAAGCTTTCTTT
.	TRBV5-5	TRBJ2-2	.	CASSWAQGNTGELFF	TGTGCCAGCAGCTGGGCCCAGGGGAACACCGGGGAGCTGTTTTTT
.	TRBV4-2	TRBJ2-6	.	CASSQFGRSGANVLTF	TGTGCCAGCAGCCAATTTGGACGCTCTGGGGCCAACGTCCTGACTTTC
.	TRBV6-1	TRBJ2-7	.	CASSESDGSYEQYF	TGTGCCAGCAGTGAATCGGACGGGTCCTACGAGCAGTACTTC
TRBD1	TRBV19	TRBJ1-3	.	CASSTPPGTGDSGNTIYF	TGTGCCAGTAGTACCCCCCCCGGGACAGGGGACTCTGGAAACACCATATATTTT
TRBD1	TRBV28	TRBJ1-5	few	CASSLGPTGQAGGQPQHF	TGTGCCAGCAGTTTAGGTCCCACCGGACAGGCCGGGGGGCAGCCCCAGCATTTT
.	TRBV12-5	TRBJ2-1	.	CASGPSQGGEQFF	TGTGCTAGTGGCCCAAGCCAGGGGGGTGAGCAGTTCTTC
TRBD2	TRBV7-2	TRBJ2-3	.	CASSDRTSGGPGQYF	TGTGCCAGCAGCGACCGGACTAGCGGGGGGCCGGGGCAGTATTTT
.	TRBV6-1	TRBJ1-3	few	CASTVTRDPGNTIYF	TGTGCCAGCACCGTGACTAGGGACCCTGGAAACACCATATATTTT
TRBD1	TRBV6-6	TRBJ2-1	.	CASSYGTGEQFF	TGTGCCAGCAGTTACGGGACAGGTGAGCAGTTCTTC
TRBD2	TRBV11-2	TRBJ2-1	.	CASSLASGIGNEQFF	TGTGCCAGCAGCTTAGCCAGCGGGATTGGCAATGAGCAGTTCTTC
TRBD1	TRBV7-2	TRBJ1-4	.	CASSLDRANEKLFF	TGTGCCAGCAGCTTGGACAGGGCTAATGAAAAACTGTTTTTT
TRBD1	TRBV19	TRBJ1-5	.	CASSLDRVSNQPQHF	TGTGCCAGTAGCCTGGACAGGGTAAGCAATCAGCCCCAGCATTTT